The 18 T cell receptor beta chains below come from one sample, sequenced in a study of technical replicates of blood from four donors. Some clones are missing from TCRdb's copy, which holds only in-frame ones; the method was immunoSEQ multiplex PCR. The sample consists of more than 90,000 clones, approximately 95% of them appearing once. The sample was T cells isolated from PBMCs. The receptors come from a human donor in good health.

This rearrangement joins TRBV11-3 to TRBJ2-3; 9 nucleotides align to TRBD1. Germline CDR1 and CDR2: SGHNT and YENEEA. The CDR3 contains 15 residues. Germline trimming cut 5 bases from V and 2 bases from J; bases unmatched to any gene: 5. The CDR3 DNA sequence: TGTGCCAGCAGCCGCGGACAGGGGCCCACAGATACGCAGTATTTT. This gives the protein CASSRGQGPTDTQYF.

The rearrangement joins TRBV19 to TRBJ2-1, with TRBD1 identical over 10 bases. After removal of 5 bases from V and 9 bases from J, the junction contained 13 bases not matched to a gene. The CDR3 has 16 amino acids. CDR1 is LNHDA and CDR2 is SQIVND in the germline V gene (reference sequence). CDR3 sequence: CASSYRTGGFGREQFF. The CDR3 coding sequence is TGTGCCAGTAGTTACCGGACAGGGGGATTTGGGCGTGAGCAGTTCTTC.

The rearrangement links TRBV28 to TRBJ2-2; 11 positions match TRBD1. The CDR3 totals 15 residues. The trim removed 5 bases at V and 4 bases at J, leaving 3 bases unmatched. CDR1 and CDR2 from the germline V gene are MDHEN and SYDVKM. CDR3 protein: CASSAGTGGTGELFF. The CDR3 bases are TGTGCCAGCAGTGCCGGGACAGGGGGCACCGGGGAGCTGTTTTTT.

This chain links TRBV11-2 with TRBJ1-1; 9 bases are shared with TRBD1. Trimming took 9 bases from V and 7 from J; bases not matched to a gene: 6. CDR1 and CDR2 from the germline V gene are SGHAT and FQNNGV. This CDR3 is 12 amino acids long. CDR3 sequence reads: CASNRGRGEAFF. The CDR3 region has the DNA TGTGCCAGTAACAGGGGGCGTGGTGAAGCTTTCTTT.

J is TRBJ1-1 and V is TRBV2; D gene unclear. CDR1 SNHLY and CDR2 FYNNEI come from the germline V gene. This CDR3 has 11 residues. V lost 6 bases and J lost 2, with 4 bases in between. CDR3 protein: CASRYNTEAFF. In nucleotides, the CDR3 is TGTGCCAGCAGATATAACACTGAAGCTTTCTTT. Full variable domain (outside the CDR3, taken from reference TRBV2 and TRBJ1-1): EPEVTQTPSHQVTQMGQEVILRCVPISNHLYFYWYRQILGQKVEFLVSFYNNEISEKSEIFDDQFSVERPDGSNFTLKIRSTKLEDSAMYFCASRYNTEAFFGQGTRLTVV.

The chain employs TRBV5-5 and TRBJ2-5; 10 bases are a match to TRBD2. The CDR3 spans 15 residues. Losses at the gene ends were 5 bases for V and 1 base for J; bases not matched to a gene: 5. The germline gives CDR1 SGHKS, CDR2 YYEKEE (reference sequence). CDR3 residues: CASSLGLAAQETQYF. The CDR3 region has the DNA TGTGCCAGCAGTCTCGGACTAGCGGCCCAAGAGACCCAGTACTTC.

The chain links TRBV28 to TRBJ1-2, with TRBD1 as a possible D gene (6 bases). This CDR3 has 13 residues. V lost 5 bases, J lost 3 bases, and 10 bases lay in between. Looked up from germline, CDR1 is MDHEN and CDR2 is SYDVKM. The CDR3 reads CASSAGVYYGYTF. The CDR3 nucleotides are TGTGCCAGCAGTGCAGGGGTTTACTATGGCTACACCTTC.

The rearrangement uses TRBV25-1 and TRBJ2-2; maybe TRBD1 (6 bases). The V end was cut by 8 bases, the J end by 2 bases, with 9 bases between. Germline V CDR1 and CDR2: MGHDK, SYGVNS. The CDR3 runs 13 residues. CDR3 loop: CASLDSNTGELFF. The CDR3 DNA reads as TGTGCCAGCTTGGACAGTAACACCGGGGAGCTGTTTTTT. Looking up the rest from reference TRBV25-1 and TRBJ2-2 gives the full variable domain: EADIYQTPRYLVIGTGKKITLECSQTMGHDKMYWYQQDPGMELHLIHYSYGVNSTEKGDLSSESTVSRIRTEHFPLTLESARPSHTSQYLCASLDSNTGELFFGEGSRLTVL.

The rearrangement joins TRBV28 to TRBJ2-5; D might be TRBD2 (5 bases). Trimming removed 6 bases from V and 7 bases from J, with 12 bases in between. Germline-derived CDR1 and CDR2 are MDHEN and SYDVKM. The length of the CDR3 is 12 residues. CDR3: CASSRERGTQYF. In DNA, the CDR3 is TGTGCCAGCAGCCGGGAACGGGGGACCCAGTACTTC.

CDR3 coding DNA: TGCGCCAGTTCACGCCTGGCGGGGGATTACAATGAGCAGTTCTTC. Translating gives CASSRLAGDYNEQFF. This rearrangement joins TRBV10-2 to TRBJ2-1; TRBD2 agrees at 7 bases. This CDR3 is built from 15 residues. After removal of 9 bases from V and 4 bases from J, the junction contained 12 bases not matched to a gene. Germline V gene lookup returns CDR1 WSHSY and CDR2 SAAADI.

The chain is built from TRBV2 and TRBJ2-1, with D perhaps matching TRBD1 (6 bases). The CDR3 totals 13 residues. Germline V gives CDR1 SNHLY, CDR2 FYNNEI. Trimming left V 8 bases short and J 10 bases short, with 18 bases between. CDR3 in amino acids: CASHREPVTEQFF. The CDR3 DNA is TGTGCCAGCCACAGGGAACCCGTGACGGAGCAGTTCTTC.

J is TRBJ1-3 and V is TRBV6-4, with unresolved D. Germline CDR1 and CDR2: MRHNA and SNTAGT. The V and J ends lost 0 bases and 2 bases respectively, with 8 bases between them. The CDR3 is 15 residues long. CDR3 DNA: TGTGCCAGCAGTGACTCCACTGATCCTGGAAACACCATATATTTT. Its translation: CASSDSTDPGNTIYF.

The chain carries TRBV11-1 and TRBJ2-7; a weak D match, TRBD2 (6 bases). The CDR3 sequence is 14 residues long. V lost 6 bases and J lost 7, with 19 bases in between. Looked up from germline, CDR1 is SGHAT and CDR2 is FQDESV (reference sequence). CDR3 coding DNA: TGTGCCAGCAGGGACTACACGGGGCGAGGTGAGCAGTACTTC. This encodes CASRDYTGRGEQYF.

The rearrangement uses TRBV4-1 and TRBJ2-7; tentatively, D is TRBD1 (6 bases). Trimming shortened V by 1 base and J by 3 bases, and 10 bases separated the two germline ends. Germline V CDR1 and CDR2: MGHRA, YSYEKL. This CDR3 has 14 amino acids. CDR3 bases: TGCGCCAGCAGCCAAGTCGAACAGGGCTACGAGCAGTACTTC. Protein sequence: CASSQVEQGYEQYF.

The chain recombines TRBV7-6 with TRBJ2-4, with TRBD1 matching 7 bases. The ends lost 5 bases at V and 0 bases at J; junction bases unmatched: 13. CDR3 length equals 18 residues. CDR1 is SGHVS, CDR2 FNYEAQ, per germline. The DNA of the CDR3 is TGTGCCAGCAGCCTAGAGGGGGCTAGCTCAATAGCCAAAAACATTCAGTACTTC. Translation gives CASSLEGASSIAKNIQYF.

This chain joins TRBV2 and TRBJ1-5, with 9 nucleotides matching TRBD1. This CDR3 comprises 14 residues. V trimming: 6 bases; J trimming: 1 base; junction bases outside the gene matches: 1. Germline V gene data show CDR1 as SNHLY and CDR2 as FYNNEI. CDR3 sequence: CASRGQGSNQPQHF. CDR3 DNA sequence: TGTGCCAGCAGGGGACAGGGCAGCAATCAGCCCCAGCATTTT. The variable domain in full, completed from reference TRBV2 and TRBJ1-5, reads EPEVTQTPSHQVTQMGQEVILRCVPISNHLYFYWYRQILGQKVEFLVSFYNNEISEKSEIFDDQFSVERPDGSNFTLKIRSTKLEDSAMYFCASRGQGSNQPQHFGDGTRLSIL.

The V call is TRBV6-1, the J call TRBJ2-5; TRBD2 aligns across 10 bases. Losses at the gene ends were 3 bases for V and 3 bases for J; bases not matched to a gene: 7. This CDR3 has 16 residues. Looked up from germline, CDR1 is MNHNS and CDR2 is SASEGT. In DNA, the CDR3 is TGTGCCAGCAGTGACGAAGCGGGGGGGTTCGAAGAGACCCAGTACTTC. The encoded protein is CASSDEAGGFEETQYF.

The V gene is TRBV9, the J gene TRBJ2-7, with TRBD1 matching 12 bases. CDR1 is SGDLS, CDR2 YYNGEE, per germline. V shed 4 bases and J 5 bases; nucleotides not matched to a gene: 7. CDR3 length: 15 residues. CDR3 region: CASSPGQGARHEQYF. The CDR3 nucleotides read TGTGCCAGCAGCCCGGGACAGGGGGCGAGGCACGAGCAGTACTTC.